The present T cell receptor (beta chain) was sequenced within a study of blood T cells in healthy people across ages (dated by TCRdb to about 2015). About the full investigation: Template switching captured roughly one uniquely barcoded TCR beta cDNA molecule per two T cells in model experiments. Using deep sequencing normalized with unique cDNA molecular identifiers, the study measured how TCR beta repertoire diversity changes with age. Four age groups were formed from the donors: young (average roughly 16 years), middle-aged (approximately 40), aged (approximately 60) and long-lived (more than 75). To avoid experimental bias, donors of different ages were distributed randomly across sequencing lanes. Using the same blood draw, the study looked at two additional independent replicas of 1 million unique cDNA reads for two donors, one aged 18 to 30 and the other aged 80 or older. The research as a whole found: Observed TCR beta diversity per million T cells fell roughly linearly with age, and a significant reduction was already apparent by age approximately 40. Observed TCR beta diversity correlated strongly with the percentage of naive T cells measured by flow cytometry. Compared with the aged group, the long-lived group had more naive CD4+ T cells, fewer expanded clones and increased TCR diversity, suggesting age selection. Because donor CMV infection status was unknown, age-related changes in expanded clonotypes were potentially confounded. Bulk unsorted PBMC profiling prevented conclusive comparison of naive and antigen-experienced compartments. Estimates of total diversity based on one million sequenced T cells were considered lower bounds and underestimates.

This clonotype was seen many times. Its antigen has not been determined. Nothing much larger sits one base from this clone, and base qualities are not available. The CDR3 runs 13 residues from the cysteine to the phenylalanine. Of the read, only the CDR3 DNA is kept; its 39 bases are in frame from base 1. V is cut back by 3 bases and J by 3 bases, with 5 bases in the junction unmatched. The germline V gene supplies CDR1 SQVTM and CDR2 ANQGSEA. Systemically healthy Caucasian individuals from Russia, some 36 in total and aged about 6 to 100 years, were included as donors. Each donor gave 8 to 10 milliliters of peripheral blood, drawn into EDTA-treated Vacutainer tubes. Ficoll-Paque density-gradient centrifugation was used to isolate PBMCs, with at least 7 million obtained per sample. Total RNA was extracted from PBMCs with Trizol reagent, with at least 6 micrograms obtained per sample. Naive CD45RAhigh/CD27high T cell percentages were measured by flow cytometry on a PBMC aliquot from every donor.

Library prep was done by 5' RACE. The sequencer listed for this sample is Illumina HiSeq 2500. The second PCR ran for about 7 to 11 cycles and used a J-beta primer mix along with a sample-barcoded 5' primer. A unique molecular identifier was introduced onto each TCR beta cDNA molecule by a template-switch 5' adaptor carrying 12 random nucleotides. Each sample yielded at least 3 million CDR3-containing paired-end reads. All of the RNA was converted into first-strand cDNA using the Mint cDNA synthesis kit, with a TRBC-specific oligonucleotide serving as the primer. Following uracil-DNA glycosylase treatment, all cDNA underwent a first 18-cycle PCR with the universal primers M1SS and BC2_uni_R. On the authors' methods: Normalization of each sample was performed by random selection of 1 million high-quality reads, each carrying a distinct molecular identifier. Reads sharing molecular identifiers were discarded rather than binned into consensus sequences. MiTCR, with a Q25 quality threshold and the strictest error-elimination algorithm, was used for CDR3 identification, clonotype clustering and error correction. A nonparametric unseen species model with Euler transformation was used to estimate a lower bound on total TCR beta diversity. TCRdb reanalyzed the raw reads on its own, using fastp at Q25 for trimming and MiXCR for clone calling, and kept in-frame beta chains. Each CDR3 protein gets just one entry, which takes the most common genes and DNA from the rows behind it. The V and J calls, along with clone size, are taken from TCRdb and not from the paper's own processing. The sample records 850,000 to 1,300,000 distinct CDR3 sequences, roughly 45% of which are singletons. The leading ten clones occupy 18% of the sample.

Sequencing used blood. Here the chain combines TRBV29-1 and TRBJ2-7; TRBD1 agrees with 7 junctional bases. The receptor comes from a woman aged 55-70 years in good health. The CDR3: CSVDSGQSYEQYF. The DNA sequence is given as TGCAGCGTTGATTCGGGACAGAGCTACGAGCAGTACTTC.